Here is one T cell receptor beta chain with its context. The data were obtained in a study of blood T cell repertoires in COVID-19. CDR3 length equals 15 residues. Trimming removed 1 base from V and 1 base from J; junction bases left unmatched: 3. The germline V gene has CDR1 LGHDT and CDR2 YNNKEL (reference sequence). Study processing details: Cell counts per sample came from amplifying reference gene primers. Some clones are missing from TCRdb's copy, which holds only in-frame ones; the method was immunoSEQ multiplex PCR. For V, J and clone size, that table is used; D and trimming come from the DNA. The sample has 250,000 or so clones, 84% seen once.

Sequencing input: peripheral blood. The TCR sequence derives from a woman in her 40s who had recovered from COVID-19. This rearrangement joins TRBV3-1 (or the pseudogene TRBV3-2) to TRBJ2-7; 8 bases line up with TRBD1. CDR3 sequence: CASSQGTGRSYEQYF. In nucleotides, the CDR3 is TGTGCCAGCAGCCAAGGGACAGGGCGGTCCTACGAGCAGTACTTC.